This entry lists 23 T cell receptor beta chains sequenced from one sample in a study of T cells in Graves' hyperthyroidism and ophthalmopathy. Authors of the study amplified TCR beta CDR3 regions from RNA transcripts. First-round RT-PCR with HTBI primers amplified the TCR CDR3 region. One entry per CDR3 protein results from TCRdb running MiXCR on the multiplex PCR reads. This sample has some 700,000 distinct CDR3 sequences, with about 18% found just once. Sequences were obtained from blood. The receptors here all came from a man aged 50 to 59 with Graves' hyperthyroidism.

The genes are TRBV19 and TRBJ2-1; tentative D call: TRBD2 (6 bases). The V gene's germline CDR1 is LNHDA and CDR2 SQIVND (reference sequence). The V gene lost 7 bases and the J gene lost 2 bases, with 12 bases spanning the gap. The CDR3 extends over 14 amino acids. The CDR3 sequence is CASNSAGPYNEQFF. As DNA, the CDR3 is TGTGCCAGTAACTCAGCGGGCCCCTACAATGAGCAGTTCTTC.

This clonotype has only a few counts. This chain connects TRBV12-3 or TRBV12-4 to TRBJ2-2; TRBD1 is a possible D gene (5 bases). V was cut by 7 bases and J by 3 bases, with 12 bases left in between. This CDR3 spans 14 amino acids. CDR3 nucleotides: TGTGCCAGCACTAATGTAGGGGACACCGGGGAGCTGTTTTTT. This gives the protein CASTNVGDTGELFF.

This clonotype has ten or more counts. V is TRBV28 and J is TRBJ2-2; 8 nucleotides match TRBD2. CDR3 length: 14 residues. Trimming at V came to 7 bases and at J to 1 base, leaving 2 bases not matched to a gene. Germline V gene sequence: CDR1 MDHEN, CDR2 SYDVKM. This chain's CDR3 is CASTSGRNTGELFF. DNA for the CDR3: TGTGCCAGCACAAGCGGGAGGAACACCGGGGAGCTGTTTTTT.

This clonotype was recorded a few times. V gene TRBV27 combines with J gene TRBJ1-5; 8 nucleotides agree with TRBD1. The CDR3 has 14 residues. The germline CDR1 and CDR2 sequences are MNHEY and SMNVEV (reference sequence). The V segment lost 7 bases and the J segment 7 bases; nucleotides outside the gene matches: 9. CDR3 coding DNA: TGTGCCAGCACCTCCGGGACAGGCGGGCAGCCCCAGCATTTT. Translation: CASTSGTGGQPQHF.

This clonotype has just a few counts. The rearrangement uses TRBV19 and TRBJ1-6; the D gene is possibly TRBD1 (5 bases). V was trimmed by 1 base and J by 9 bases, leaving 13 bases between them. Per germline, CDR1 LNHDA and CDR2 SQIVND (reference sequence). The length of the CDR3 is 15 residues. DNA for the CDR3: TGTGCCAGTAGTATAGTACGGGACGCTACTTCACCCCTCCACTTT. Residues: CASSIVRDATSPLHF.

This clonotype was seen a single time. The chain couples TRBV18 to TRBJ2-1; 9 positions match TRBD2. The ends lost 0 bases at V and 9 bases at J; junction bases unmatched: 12. The CDR3 contains 17 residues. Germline CDR1 is KGHSH and CDR2 is LQKENI. The CDR3 bases are TGTGCCAGCTCACCACCCAACGGCGGGAGGGTCCTCGGTGAGCAGTTCTTC. This codes for CASSPPNGGRVLGEQFF.

The table lists this clonotype with a few counts. The chain employs TRBV28 and TRBJ2-7; D gene ambiguous. Deletions cut 5 bases from V and 3 bases from J, with 17 bases between. CDR3 size: 15 residues. CDR1 and CDR2 from the germline V gene are MDHEN and SYDVKM. The CDR3 coding sequence is TGTGCCAGCAGTCTCGAACCCGAATCCTACTACGAGCAGTACTTC. Translating gives CASSLEPESYYEQYF.

This clonotype was observed many times. The V call is TRBV7-3, the J call TRBJ2-2; D gene unclear. The V gene's germline CDR1 is SGHTA and CDR2 FQGTGA. V was clipped by 2 bases and J by 0 bases, with 7 bases between them. CDR3 length: 15 residues. CDR3: CASSLGISNTGELFF. The CDR3 DNA sequence: TGTGCCAGCAGCTTAGGAATATCGAACACCGGGGAGCTGTTTTTT.

This clonotype turned up a few times. The V call is TRBV20-1, the J call TRBJ2-7; D is perhaps TRBD1 (5 bases). Trimming cost V 2 bases and J 4 bases, with 12 bases left between them. The CDR3 has 13 residues. Per the germline V gene, CDR1 is DFQATT and CDR2 is SNEGSKA (reference sequence). In DNA, the CDR3 is TGCAGTGCTAGAAAGTCACAGGTGTACGAGCAGTACTTC. It is translated as CSARKSQVYEQYF.

This clonotype occurred many times. The V gene is TRBV27, the J gene TRBJ2-7, with D possibly matching TRBD2 (5 bases). This CDR3 spans 14 amino acids. The germline gives CDR1 MNHEY, CDR2 SMNVEV (reference sequence). Deletions cut 2 bases from V and 5 bases from J, with 13 bases between. The CDR3 nucleotides read TGTGCCAGCAGTTTAGGGTACGGAGGTAACGAGCAGTACTTC. Its protein is CASSLGYGGNEQYF.

This clonotype was counted ten times or more. The V gene is TRBV12-3 or TRBV12-4, the J gene TRBJ2-7; a possible D gene is TRBD2 (6 bases). V lost 5 bases, J lost 3 bases, and 17 bases lay in between. The CDR3 is 15 amino acids. The CDR3 nucleotides read TGTGCCAGCAGTAACACAGTCGGGACTGACTACGAGCAGTACTTC. It translates to CASSNTVGTDYEQYF.

In this sample, this clonotype turned up a few times. J is TRBJ1-5 and V is TRBV28, with TRBD1 as a possible D gene (6 bases). V dropped 5 bases and J dropped 8 bases, with 16 bases sitting between them. The length of the CDR3 is 14 residues. CDR1 is MDHEN and CDR2 is SYDVKM in the germline V gene. Here the CDR3 DNA reads TGTGCCAGCAGTCCCTGGGACATTGGGAAGCCCCAGCATTTT. Encoded protein: CASSPWDIGKPQHF.

This clonotype was counted at least ten times. The V gene is TRBV2, the J gene TRBJ1-4, with 8 bases matching TRBD1. The CDR3 consists of 14 residues. The germline V gene has CDR1 SNHLY and CDR2 FYNNEI. The junction had 7 bases not matched to a gene; V was cut back by 7 bases and J by 6 bases. CDR3 sequence: CASMWTGNYEKLFF. The DNA for the CDR3 is TGTGCCAGCATGTGGACAGGGAATTATGAAAAACTGTTTTTT.

This clonotype was counted ten times or more. This chain links TRBV11-2 with TRBJ2-7, with D tentatively TRBD2 (5 bases). The germline CDR1 and CDR2 sequences are SGHAT and FQNNGV. The CDR3 covers 15 residues. Trimming left V 5 bases short and J 3 bases short, with 17 bases between. As DNA, the CDR3 is TGTGCCAGCAGCCGGAACGGACTGGCGAACTACGAGCAGTACTTC. Protein sequence: CASSRNGLANYEQYF.

In this sample, this clonotype turned up many times. This chain links TRBV20-1 with TRBJ2-5; D is undetermined. With 3 bases removed from V and 2 bases from J, the gap between germline ends came to 1 base. The CDR3 consists of 10 residues. Germline values: CDR1 DFQATT, CDR2 SNEGSKA (reference sequence). CDR3 sequence reads: CSASQETQYF. The DNA of the CDR3 is TGCAGTGCTAGTCAAGAGACCCAGTACTTC.

This clonotype was detected many times. V usage is TRBV11-2 and J usage is TRBJ1-1, with a possible D match to TRBD1 (6 bases). V was clipped by 5 bases and J by 13 bases, with 20 bases between them. CDR3 length: 13 residues. Germline CDR1 SGHAT, CDR2 FQNNGV. The CDR3 DNA is TGTGCCAGCAGCCGTGAACAGGGTTTTGAGGGTTTCTTT. It yields the protein CASSREQGFEGFF.

This clonotype was recorded many times. V gene TRBV27 combines with J gene TRBJ2-1; TRBD1 might be the D (5 bases). Between the trimmed V and J ends, which lost 2 bases and 2 bases, there was a span of 10 bases. There are 15 residues in the CDR3. Germline CDR1 is MNHEY and CDR2 is SMNVEV (reference sequence). The DNA for the CDR3 is TGTGCCAGCAGTTTACCAGGGTACCCCTACAATGAGCAGTTCTTC. It translates to CASSLPGYPYNEQFF.

This chain connects TRBV6-2 or TRBV6-3 to TRBJ2-4; no clear D. V lost 7 bases to trimming and J lost 3 bases, with 10 bases between them. This CDR3 has 13 amino acids. The germline gives CDR1 MNHEY, CDR2 SVGEGT. CDR3 sequence: CASNPSGKNIQYF. In DNA, the CDR3 is TGTGCCAGCAATCCCTCGGGCAAAAACATTCAGTACTTC.

This clonotype was seen more than once but under ten times. A much bigger clone sits one base away, suggesting this may be a read error. J is TRBJ2-2 and V is TRBV2, with 14 bases that match TRBD2. CDR3 size: 17 residues. CDR1 is SNHLY, CDR2 FYNNEI, per germline. The CDR3 loop is CTSSLGTSGSGTGELFF. As DNA, the CDR3 is TGTACCAGCAGTCTTGGGACTAGCGGGAGTGGCACCGGGGAGCTGTTTTTT.

The chain recombines TRBV25-1 with TRBJ1-2; D unclear. The CDR3 has 14 residues. The germline CDR1 and CDR2 sequences are MGHDK and SYGVNS. Trimming left V 8 bases short and J 1 base short, with 14 bases between. This CDR3 is CASFSDEFNYGYTF. CDR3 in DNA: TGTGCCAGCTTTTCTGACGAGTTTAACTATGGCTACACCTTC.

The chain has TRBV11-2 and TRBJ2-3; 9 positions match TRBD1. This CDR3 is 15 amino acids long. With V trimmed by 5 bases and J by 4 bases, 7 bases remained unmatched. Germline assignment: CDR1 SGHAT and CDR2 FQNNGV. CDR3 loop: CASSKAGQGSDTQYF. DNA for the CDR3: TGTGCCAGCAGCAAGGCAGGACAGGGGTCAGATACGCAGTATTTT.

The chain links TRBV20-1 to TRBJ2-2; no firm D call. The V end was cut by 1 base, the J end by 4 bases, with 16 bases between. The CDR3 sequence is 16 residues long. Germline values: CDR1 DFQATT, CDR2 SNEGSKA (reference sequence). The CDR3 coding sequence is TGCAGTGCTAGAGCGGAGAGAAGGTCTCGCACCGGGGAGCTGTTTTTT. Translated: CSARAERRSRTGELFF.

This clonotype was observed at least ten times. CDR3 in DNA: TGTGCCAGCATCTCTCTAGCGGGAAGCTCCGGGGAGCTGTTTTTT. As protein: CASISLAGSSGELFF. This chain uses TRBV2 with TRBJ2-2; 9 nucleotides line up with TRBD2. This CDR3 is 15 amino acids long. Germline V gene lookup returns CDR1 SNHLY and CDR2 FYNNEI. Germline trimming cut 7 bases from V and 6 bases from J; bases unmatched to any gene: 9.